What follows are 9 T cell receptor beta chains derived from one specimen sequenced in a study of cytomegalovirus exposure and HLA in healthy donors. With 60 Vbeta and 13 Jbeta primers, the PCR was carried out. Sequencing was performed with immunoSEQ multiplex PCR; in TCRdb, only in-frame clones are kept and a portion is missing. The sample consists of about 180,000 clones, roughly four fifths of them appearing once. The sample comprised PBMCs. The source of these receptors is a male donor in good health and CMV-seronegative.

The V gene is TRBV7-2, the J gene TRBJ2-1; D is possibly TRBD2 (7 bases). The CDR3 contains 14 residues. With 7 bases removed from V and 1 base from J, the gap between germline ends came to 11 bases. Germline V CDR1 and CDR2: SGHTA, FQGNSA. The CDR3 DNA is TGTGCCAGCAAGGGGGGGGGATCCTACAATGAGCAGTTCTTC. Protein sequence: CASKGGGSYNEQFF.

J is TRBJ2-1 and V is TRBV7-2; TRBD2 agrees at 10 bases. The CDR3 has 15 residues. Looked up from germline, CDR1 is SGHTA and CDR2 is FQGNSA. The V and J ends lost 8 bases and 5 bases, in that order; junction bases with no gene match: 9. CDR3 loop: CASRRAGGLDNEQFF. In DNA form, the CDR3 reads TGTGCCAGCCGCCGAGCGGGAGGGTTAGACAATGAGCAGTTCTTC. Based on the CDR3 plus reference TRBV7-2 and TRBJ2-1, the full variable domain is GAGVSQSPSNKVTEKGKDVELRCDPISGHTALYWYRQSLGQGLEFLIYFQGNSAPDKSGLPSDRFSAERTGGSVSTLTIQRTQQEDSAVYLCASRRAGGLDNEQFFGPGTRLTVL.

The J gene is TRBJ2-7, the V gene TRBV30; TRBD1 agrees at 7 bases. Germline V gene sequence: CDR1 GTSNPN, CDR2 SVGIG (reference sequence). There are 13 residues in the CDR3. V was clipped by 2 bases and J by 2 bases; unmatched bases: 3. This CDR3 reads CAWSRDSTYEQYF. CDR3 nucleotide sequence: TGTGCCTGGAGTCGGGACAGCACCTACGAGCAGTACTTC.

This clone occurred once. V gene TRBV10-2 combines with J gene TRBJ2-1; tentative D call: TRBD2 (6 bases). V lost 4 bases and J lost 4, with 11 bases in between. In germline, CDR1 is WSHSY, CDR2 SAAADI. The CDR3 sequence is 14 residues long. The CDR3: CASSAGEGYNEQFF. The CDR3 DNA is TGCGCCAGCAGTGCGGGAGAAGGGTACAATGAGCAGTTCTTC.

A few counts support this clone. The chain recombines TRBV6-6 with TRBJ1-5; D is possibly TRBD1 (5 bases). Germline CDR1 is MNHNY and CDR2 is SVGAGI (reference sequence). The CDR3 loop spans 15 amino acids. Trimming took off 4 bases at V and 0 bases at J, with 10 bases between the two ends. CDR3 DNA sequence: TGTGCCAGCAGTTTAGCAGGGAATAGCAATCAGCCCCAGCATTTT. This gives the protein CASSLAGNSNQPQHF.

This clone was counted between two and nine times. The chain recombines TRBV5-8 with TRBJ2-3; tentative D call: TRBD1 (5 bases). Between the trimmed V and J ends, which lost 1 base and 8 bases, there was a span of 14 bases. Per germline, CDR1 SGHTS and CDR2 YDEGEE. The CDR3 covers 14 residues. This CDR3 reads CASSLRLVGATQYF. In DNA form, the CDR3 reads TGTGCCAGCAGCTTGCGGCTAGTTGGGGCTACGCAGTATTTT. The full variable domain, with the rest looked up from reference TRBV5-8 and TRBJ2-3, is EAGVTQSPTHLIKTRGQQATLRCSPISGHTSVYWYQQALGLGLQFLLWYDEGEERNRGNFPPRFSGRQFPNYSSELNVNALELEDSALYLCASSLRLVGATQYFGPGTRLTVL.

V is TRBV5-4 and J is TRBJ1-1; 11 nucleotides agree with TRBD1. From germline, CDR1 is SGHNT and CDR2 YYREEE (reference sequence). Trimming removed 4 bases from V and 0 bases from J; junction bases left unmatched: 5. The CDR3 consists of 16 residues. The CDR3 spells CASSIGTGGMNTEAFF. The CDR3 coding sequence is TGTGCCAGCAGCATAGGGACAGGGGGAATGAACACTGAAGCTTTCTTT.

The J gene is TRBJ2-3, the V gene TRBV18; 7 bases are a match to TRBD1. V lost 0 bases, J lost 1 base, and 4 bases stayed unmatched. CDR1 is KGHSH and CDR2 is LQKENI in the germline V gene. This CDR3 region has 16 residues. CDR3 nucleotide sequence: TGTGCCAGCTCACCACCGACCACAGGGGGCACAGATACGCAGTATTTT. As protein: CASSPPTTGGTDTQYF.

The chain joins TRBV4-1 to TRBJ2-1, with a possible D match to TRBD2 (5 bases). The CDR3 spans 16 residues. Between the trimmed V and J ends, which lost 4 bases and 0 bases, there was a span of 13 bases. The V gene's germline CDR1 is MGHRA and CDR2 YSYEKL. This CDR3 is CASSPTAGTSYNEQFF. For the CDR3, the DNA is TGCGCCAGCAGCCCAACGGCGGGCACCTCCTACAATGAGCAGTTCTTC.